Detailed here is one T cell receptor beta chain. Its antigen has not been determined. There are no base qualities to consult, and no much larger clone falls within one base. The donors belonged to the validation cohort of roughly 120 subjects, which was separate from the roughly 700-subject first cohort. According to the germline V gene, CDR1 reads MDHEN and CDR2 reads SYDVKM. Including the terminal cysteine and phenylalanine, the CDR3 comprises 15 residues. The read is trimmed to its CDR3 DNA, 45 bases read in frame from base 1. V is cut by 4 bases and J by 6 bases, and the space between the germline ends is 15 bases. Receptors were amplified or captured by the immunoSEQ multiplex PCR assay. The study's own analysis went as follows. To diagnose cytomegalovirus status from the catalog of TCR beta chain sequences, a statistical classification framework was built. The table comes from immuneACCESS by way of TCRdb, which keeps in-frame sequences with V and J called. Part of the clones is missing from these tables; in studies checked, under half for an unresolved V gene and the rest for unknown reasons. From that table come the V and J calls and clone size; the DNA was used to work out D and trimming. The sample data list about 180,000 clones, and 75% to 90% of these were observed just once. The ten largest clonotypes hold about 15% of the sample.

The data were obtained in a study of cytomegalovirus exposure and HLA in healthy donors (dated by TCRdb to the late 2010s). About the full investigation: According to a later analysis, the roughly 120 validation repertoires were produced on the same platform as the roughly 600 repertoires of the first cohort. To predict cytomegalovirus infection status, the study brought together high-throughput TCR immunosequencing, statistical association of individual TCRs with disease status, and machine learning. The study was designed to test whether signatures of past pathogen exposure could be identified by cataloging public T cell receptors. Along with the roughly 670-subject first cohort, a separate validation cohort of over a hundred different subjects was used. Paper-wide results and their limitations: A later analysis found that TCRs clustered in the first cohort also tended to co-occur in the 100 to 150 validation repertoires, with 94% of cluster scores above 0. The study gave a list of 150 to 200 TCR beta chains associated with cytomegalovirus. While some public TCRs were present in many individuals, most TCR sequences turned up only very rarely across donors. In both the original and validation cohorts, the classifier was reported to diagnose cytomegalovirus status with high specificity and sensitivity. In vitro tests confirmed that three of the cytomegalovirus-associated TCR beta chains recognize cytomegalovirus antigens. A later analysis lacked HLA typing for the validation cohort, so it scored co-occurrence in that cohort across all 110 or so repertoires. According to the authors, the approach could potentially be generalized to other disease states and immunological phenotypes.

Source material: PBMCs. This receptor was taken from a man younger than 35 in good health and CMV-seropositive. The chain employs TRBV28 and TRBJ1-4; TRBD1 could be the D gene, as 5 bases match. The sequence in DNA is TGTGCCAGCAGTTCTTCACGGGGGGTGGATGAAAAACTGTTTTTT. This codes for CASSSSRGVDEKLFF.